This T cell receptor beta chain was sequenced during a study of shared clonotypes between healthy human individuals. Free of recent acute infections or vaccinations, the donors were healthy HIV-negative adults. As for this clone: The antigen is not known.

Study-level results: Unshared clonotypes carried lower generation probabilities than those common to all four donors. The naive CD4 repertoires of several donors were compared, and approximately 5% of clonotypes were shared.

Original methodology: ImmunoSEQ supplied junction-only sequences lacking quality scores, so filtering was different. Sequencing used immunoSEQ multiplex PCR; TCRdb keeps in-frame clones, though not all of them. The DNA gave D and trimming, while V, J and clone size come from that table. This repertoire shows roughly 1,500,000 clones, approximately 98.5% found once; its top ten account for 0.36%. The CDR3 is 19 amino acids. Germline V gives CDR1 SGHTA, CDR2 FQGNSA. V was pared by 0 bases and J by 7 bases, with 13 bases of the junction left unmatched. J is TRBJ2-5 and V is TRBV7-2; 14 nucleotides match TRBD2. The sample consisted of naive CD4+ T cells sorted from blood. Subset described: CD45RA+ positively selected. This receptor was taken from a young man in good health. CDR3 nucleotide sequence: TGTGCCAGCAGCTTAGCAGGGACTAGCGGGAGCCCCATTGTGGGGACCCAGTACTTC. This sequence encodes CASSLAGTSGSPIVGTQYF.